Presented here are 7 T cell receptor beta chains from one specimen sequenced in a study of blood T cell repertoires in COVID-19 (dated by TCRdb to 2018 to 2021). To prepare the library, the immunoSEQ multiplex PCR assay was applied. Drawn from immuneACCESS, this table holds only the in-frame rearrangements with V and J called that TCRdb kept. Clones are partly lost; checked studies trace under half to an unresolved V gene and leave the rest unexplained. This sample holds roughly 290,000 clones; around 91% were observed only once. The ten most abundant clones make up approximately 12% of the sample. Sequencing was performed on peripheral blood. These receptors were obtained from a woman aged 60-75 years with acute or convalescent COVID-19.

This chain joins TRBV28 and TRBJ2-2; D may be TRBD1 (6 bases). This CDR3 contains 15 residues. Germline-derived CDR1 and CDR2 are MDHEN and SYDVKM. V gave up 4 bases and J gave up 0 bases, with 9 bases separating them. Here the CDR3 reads CASSWAGANTGELFF. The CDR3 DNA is TGTGCCAGCAGTTGGGCAGGGGCGAACACCGGGGAGCTGTTTTTT.

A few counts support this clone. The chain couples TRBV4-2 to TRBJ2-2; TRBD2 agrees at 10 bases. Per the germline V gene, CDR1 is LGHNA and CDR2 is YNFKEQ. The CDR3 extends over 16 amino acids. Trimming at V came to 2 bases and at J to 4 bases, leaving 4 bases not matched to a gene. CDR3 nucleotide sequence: TGTGCCAGCAGCCAACTAGCGGGAGTGAGCACCGGGGAGCTGTTTTTT. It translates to CASSQLAGVSTGELFF.

In DNA, the CDR3 is TGTGCCAGCAGCGTTGGGGGCCCGGGCCGAAATAATTCACCCCTCCACTTT. This translates into CASSVGGPGRNNSPLHF. The V call is TRBV9, the J call TRBJ1-6; D may be TRBD1 (6 bases). Germline loops: CDR1 SGDLS, CDR2 YYNGEE. The CDR3 runs 17 residues. Trimming stripped 2 bases from V and 5 bases from J, with 17 bases between.

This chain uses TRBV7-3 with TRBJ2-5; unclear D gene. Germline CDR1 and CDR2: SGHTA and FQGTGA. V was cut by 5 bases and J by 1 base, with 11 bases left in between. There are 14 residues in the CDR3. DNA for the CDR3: TGTGCCAGCAGCCCTGCGAGCCTCCAAGAGACCCAGTACTTC. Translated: CASSPASLQETQYF. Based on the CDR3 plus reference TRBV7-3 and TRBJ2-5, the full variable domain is GAGVSQTPSNKVTEKGKYVELRCDPISGHTALYWYRQSLGQGPEFLIYFQGTGAADDSGLPNDRFFAVRPEGSVSTLKIQRTERGDSAVYLCASSPASLQETQYFGPGTRLLVL.

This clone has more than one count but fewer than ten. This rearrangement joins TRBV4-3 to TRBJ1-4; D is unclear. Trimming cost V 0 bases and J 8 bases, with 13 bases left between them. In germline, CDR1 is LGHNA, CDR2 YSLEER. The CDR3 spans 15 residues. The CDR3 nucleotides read TGCGCCAGCAGCCAAGATCGGAGGGTTGGGGAAAAACTGTTTTTT. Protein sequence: CASSQDRRVGEKLFF.

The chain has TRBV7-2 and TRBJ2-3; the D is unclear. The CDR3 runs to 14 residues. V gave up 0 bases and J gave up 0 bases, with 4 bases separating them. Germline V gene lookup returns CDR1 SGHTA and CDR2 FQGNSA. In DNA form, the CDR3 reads TGTGCCAGCAGCTTAGCTAGCAGCACAGATACGCAGTATTTT. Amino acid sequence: CASSLASSTDTQYF.

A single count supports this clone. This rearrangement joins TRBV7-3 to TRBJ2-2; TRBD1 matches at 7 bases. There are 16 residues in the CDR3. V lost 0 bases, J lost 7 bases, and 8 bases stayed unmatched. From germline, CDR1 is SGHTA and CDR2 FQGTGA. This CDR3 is CASSLTSGTVGGELFF. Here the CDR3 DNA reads TGTGCCAGCAGCTTAACGTCTGGGACAGTCGGCGGGGAGCTGTTTTTT.